This TCR beta chain was sequenced during a study of OX40 agonist ivuxolimab in advanced cancers. Repertoires were generated with immunoSEQ multiplex PCR, while TCRdb's copy carries only in-frame clones and drops some. The sample lists 90,000 to 100,000 clones, roughly nine tenths occurring once. This CDR3 has 16 amino acids. Germline lookup yields CDR1 SGHTA and CDR2 FQGNSA. V lost 5 bases, J lost 0 bases, and 10 bases stayed unmatched. As concerns this clone: Its antigen is as yet unknown.

Study conclusions and caveats: Expanded peripheral T cell antigen specificity was not determined.

The sample consisted of CD4+ or CD8+ T cells sorted from blood, taken in a trial of the OX40 agonist ivuxolimab. This TCR was recovered from an adult with an advanced solid tumor such as melanoma, head and neck, liver or kidney cancer. The rearrangement joins TRBV7-2 to TRBJ2-7, with TRBD1 matching over 7 bases. In nucleotides, the CDR3 is TGTGCCAGCAGCCCATGGACAGGCCCTAGCTCCTACGAGCAGTACTTC. Encoded protein: CASSPWTGPSSYEQYF.